Listed below are T cell receptor beta chains from one sample, sequenced in a study of T cell changes during pregnancy in multiple sclerosis. Profiled with immunoSEQ multiplex PCR; TCRdb holds only in-frame clones, not every one. The sample shows roughly 45,000 clones, 88% of them seen only once. The material sequenced was CD4+ T cells from peripheral blood mononuclear cells, taken in the second trimester of pregnancy. The receptor set was obtained from a female donor with multiple sclerosis, enrolled in a pregnancy study. Both conserved end residues are trimmed from each CDR3. Expanded clones are given a class, and other clones once, few, many or no size at all.

V	size	J	CDR3
TRBV2	-	TRBJ1-1	ASSPPVNTEAF
TRBV15	-	TRBJ2-5	ATSRGEGSETQY
TRBV5-8	few	TRBJ1-4	ASSLARQGTEKLF
TRBV5-6	-	TRBJ2-1	ASSSRMTSGDYNEQF
TRBV29-1	-	TRBJ2-2	SVPGLAGAGELF
TRBV9	-	TRBJ2-5	ASSASGNQETQY
TRBV4-2	-	TRBJ1-1	ASSPPGRSTEAF
TRBV19	-	TRBJ2-5	ASSTPPGTSLGETQY
TRBV7-2	-	TRBJ2-7	ASSFGFSSYEQY
TRBV11-2	few	TRBJ1-1	ASSLGARVTEAF
TRBV6-5	-	TRBJ2-7	ASSYSAGGMGVEQY
TRBV7-8	-	TRBJ2-7	ASSPNSALSYEQY
TRBV19	-	TRBJ2-2	ASSTPTSARRDTGELF
TRBV4-2	-	TRBJ2-5	ASSQGPLGGGWETQY
TRBV19	-	TRBJ2-2	ASSTGLLNTGELF
TRBV5-1	-	TRBJ2-3	ASSLDRATDTQY
TRBV5-1	-	TRBJ2-3	ASSFPGASTDTQY
TRBV7-9	-	TRBJ1-2	ASSKDNLSYGYT
TRBV28	-	TRBJ2-3	ASGRLAGVPDTQY
TRBV29-1	few	TRBJ2-7	SVVGGAAGEREQY
TRBV28	-	TRBJ1-1	ASSLTSVRGTEAF
TRBV6-1	few	TRBJ2-7	ASNKRTGTYEQY
TRBV9	-	TRBJ2-1	ASSVALASPYNEQF
TRBV25-1	-	TRBJ1-2	ASSGAGQGYGYT
TRBV29-1	-	TRBJ2-7	SARPSIGSSYEQY
TRBV6-1	few	TRBJ2-7	ASSEKSSGAGYEQY
TRBV29-1	-	TRBJ1-1	SVVGVGVTEAF
TRBV19	-	TRBJ2-5	ASSSPGGQTGTQY
TRBV19	few	TRBJ2-2	ASTPLAAANTGELF
TRBV9	-	TRBJ1-1	ASSVDSRARGAF
TRBV2	-	TRBJ1-2	ASSEVAANYGYT
TRBV5-1	-	TRBJ1-2	ASSREANYGYT
TRBV28	-	TRBJ2-7	ASSSSGRYEQY
TRBV5-1	-	TRBJ2-5	ASSLTGNLETQY
TRBV14	-	TRBJ1-3	ASSEGAAGNTIY
TRBV4-1	-	TRBJ2-7	ASSQERAGISYEQY
TRBV28	-	TRBJ1-5	ASSLTDINQPQH
TRBV7-6	-	TRBJ2-7	ASSLRSGGPYEQY
TRBV7-9	-	TRBJ1-1	ASSLIGGLKNTEAF
TRBV28	-	TRBJ1-1	ASRTGGRMNTEAF
TRBV29-1	-	TRBJ2-1	SADISWVYNEQF
TRBV7-3	-	TRBJ2-5	ASSLFGDSETQY
TRBV7-2	-	TRBJ2-2	ASSLVGTAFTGELF
TRBV4-2	-	TRBJ1-5	ASSQDHPGGVGNQPQH
TRBV7-9	-	TRBJ2-2	ASSLGRDRVDTGELF
TRBV6-1	-	TRBJ1-2	ASSEPGTGGYGYT
TRBV2	-	TRBJ1-2	ASSEVPFGGYT
TRBV29-1	-	TRBJ2-1	SVGSTDREQF